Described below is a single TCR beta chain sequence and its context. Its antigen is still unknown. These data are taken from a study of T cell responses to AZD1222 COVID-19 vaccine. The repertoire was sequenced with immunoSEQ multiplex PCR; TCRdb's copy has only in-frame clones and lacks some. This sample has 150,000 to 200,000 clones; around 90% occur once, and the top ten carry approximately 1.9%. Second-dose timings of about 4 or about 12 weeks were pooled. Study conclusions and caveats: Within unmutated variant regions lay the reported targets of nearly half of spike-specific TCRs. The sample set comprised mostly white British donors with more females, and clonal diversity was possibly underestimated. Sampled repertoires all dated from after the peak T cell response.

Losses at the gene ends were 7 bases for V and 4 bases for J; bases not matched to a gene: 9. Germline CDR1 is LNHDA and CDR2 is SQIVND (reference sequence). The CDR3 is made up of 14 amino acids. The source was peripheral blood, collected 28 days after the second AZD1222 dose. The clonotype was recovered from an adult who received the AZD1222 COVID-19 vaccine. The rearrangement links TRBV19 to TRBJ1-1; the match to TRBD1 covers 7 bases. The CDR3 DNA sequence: TGTGCCAGTAATCACAGGGGCTTGGGCACTGAAGCTTTCTTT. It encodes CASNHRGLGTEAFF.